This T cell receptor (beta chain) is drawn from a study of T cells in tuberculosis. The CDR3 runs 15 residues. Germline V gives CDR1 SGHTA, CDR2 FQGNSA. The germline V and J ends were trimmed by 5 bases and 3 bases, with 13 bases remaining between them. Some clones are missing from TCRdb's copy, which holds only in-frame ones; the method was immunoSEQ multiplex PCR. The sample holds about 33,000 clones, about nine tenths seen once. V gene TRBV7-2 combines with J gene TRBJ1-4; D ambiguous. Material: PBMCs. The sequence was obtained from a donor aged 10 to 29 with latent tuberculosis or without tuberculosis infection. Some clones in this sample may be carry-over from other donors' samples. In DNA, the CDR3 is TGTGCCAGCAGCCTCCCGGGGATAGCTAATGAAAAACTGTTTTTT. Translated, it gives CASSLPGIANEKLFF.